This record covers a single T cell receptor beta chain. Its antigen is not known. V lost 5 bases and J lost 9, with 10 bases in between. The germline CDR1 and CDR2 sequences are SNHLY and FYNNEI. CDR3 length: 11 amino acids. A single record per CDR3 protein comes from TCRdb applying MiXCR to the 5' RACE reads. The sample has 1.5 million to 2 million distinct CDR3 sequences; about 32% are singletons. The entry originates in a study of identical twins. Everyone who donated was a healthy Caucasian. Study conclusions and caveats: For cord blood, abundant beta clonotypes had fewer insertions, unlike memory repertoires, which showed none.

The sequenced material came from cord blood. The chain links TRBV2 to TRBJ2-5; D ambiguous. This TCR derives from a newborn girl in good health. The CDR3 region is CASSLGLSQYF. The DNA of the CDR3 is TGTGCCAGCAGTTTGGGCCTTTCCCAGTACTTC.